The rows below give T cell receptor beta chains drawn from one sample of a study of OX40 agonist ivuxolimab in advanced cancers. Clones were sequenced by immunoSEQ multiplex PCR, and TCRdb holds only the in-frame ones, with some missing. The sample contains about 72,000 clones, about 84% of which appear only once. Source: CD4+ or CD8+ T cells sorted from blood, taken in a trial of the OX40 agonist ivuxolimab. The receptors derive from an adult with an advanced solid tumor such as melanoma, head and neck, liver or kidney cancer. Both conserved end residues are part of each CDR3. The D gene is left open where the match is weak. Part of the rows lack a size; the others show once, few, many or a class for expanded clones.

len	abundance	d_gene	v_gene	j_gene	CDR3aa	CDR3nt
14	.	TRBD1	TRBV7-6	TRBJ2-5	CASSRDREKETQYF	TGTGCCAGCAGCCGGGACAGGGAAAAAGAGACCCAGTACTTC
15	.	.	TRBV19	TRBJ1-5	CASRVGQGSFQPQHF	TGTGCCAGTAGGGTGGGGCAGGGGAGTTTTCAGCCCCAGCATTTT
18	.	.	TRBV7-9	TRBJ2-7	CASSPARRGTGLPYEQYF	TGTGCCAGCAGCCCCGCGAGGCGGGGTACAGGTCTCCCGTACGAGCAGTACTTC
15	.	TRBD2	TRBV19	TRBJ2-3	CASRKLAGATDTQYF	TGTGCCAGTAGAAAACTAGCGGGGGCCACAGATACGCAGTATTTT
16	.	TRBD1	TRBV5-1	TRBJ2-2	CASSRTGQALAGELFF	TGCGCCAGCAGCCGTACGGGACAGGCTCTGGCCGGGGAGCTGTTTTTT
14	.	TRBD1	TRBV7-9	TRBJ2-7	CASSRGTGHYEQYF	TGTGCCAGCAGCCGCGGGACAGGACACTACGAGCAGTACTTC
17	few	TRBD2	TRBV7-9	TRBJ2-5	CASSSGLAGRARETQYF	TGTGCCAGCAGCTCCGGACTAGCGGGGCGGGCACGGGAGACCCAGTACTTC
15	.	.	TRBV9	TRBJ2-2	CASSRGGVITGELFF	TGTGCCAGCAGCCGAGGGGGTGTGATCACCGGGGAGCTGTTTTTT
15	.	.	TRBV4-2	TRBJ2-2	CASSQDEGGGGELFF	TGTGCCAGCAGCCAAGATGAGGGAGGAGGCGGGGAGCTGTTTTTT
13	.	.	TRBV12-5	TRBJ2-3	CASGTYFTDTQYF	TGTGCTAGTGGAACGTACTTCACAGATACGCAGTATTTT
13	.	.	TRBV6-4	TRBJ2-2	CASSETNTGELFF	TGTGCCAGCAGTGAAACAAACACCGGGGAGCTGTTTTTT
13	.	TRBD1	TRBV6-1	TRBJ1-1	CASTATGGTEAFF	TGTGCCAGCACTGCTACAGGGGGCACTGAAGCTTTCTTT
13	few	.	TRBV27	TRBJ2-3	CASSLYKPDTQYF	TGTGCCAGCAGTTTATATAAGCCAGATACGCAGTATTTT
14	.	.	TRBV7-9	TRBJ2-7	CASSPEGISYEQYF	TGTGCCAGCAGCCCGGAGGGGATCTCCTACGAGCAGTACTTC
15	.	.	TRBV6-1	TRBJ1-5	CASSQGGNHNQPQHF	TGTGCCAGCAGCCAGGGAGGTAATCACAATCAGCCCCAGCATTTT
11	.	.	TRBV5-1	TRBJ1-1	CASSLNTEAFF	TGCGCCAGCAGCTTGAACACTGAAGCTTTCTTT
18	.	TRBD1	TRBV11-3	TRBJ2-7	CASSLKGGDRGRSYEQYF	TGTGCCAGCAGCTTAAAGGGGGGCGACAGGGGACGATCCTACGAGCAGTACTTC
14	few	TRBD1	TRBV9	TRBJ1-5	CASSETGDWQPQHF	TGTGCCAGCAGCGAGACAGGGGACTGGCAGCCCCAGCATTTT
16	many	TRBD2	TRBV11-3	TRBJ2-1	CASSLGTSGGGNEQFF	TGTGCCAGCAGCCTAGGGACTAGCGGGGGGGGCAATGAGCAGTTCTTC
15	once	TRBD1	TRBV6-5	TRBJ1-2	CASWTPGQGEGGYTF	TGTGCCAGCTGGACTCCGGGACAGGGGGAGGGTGGCTACACCTTC
15	.	TRBD1	TRBV19	TRBJ1-5	CASSPEGQGYQPQHF	TGTGCCAGTAGTCCTGAGGGACAGGGTTATCAGCCCCAGCATTTT
13	once	.	TRBV29-1	TRBJ2-3	CSVEARGTDTQYF	TGCAGCGTTGAAGCTCGCGGCACAGATACGCAGTATTTT
16	.	.	TRBV19	TRBJ2-5	CASSIGGGGLKETQYF	TGTGCCAGTAGTATTGGTGGAGGGGGCTTGAAAGAGACCCAGTACTTC
13	few	TRBD1	TRBV10-3	TRBJ2-1	CATGQAPNNEQFF	TGTGCCACGGGACAGGCCCCAAACAATGAGCAGTTCTTC
14	.	TRBD2	TRBV7-2	TRBJ2-5	CASSLGGSTETQYF	TGTGCCAGCAGCTTAGGCGGGAGTACAGAGACCCAGTACTTC
14	once	.	TRBV6-6	TRBJ1-2	CASSYSKHDYGYTF	TGTGCCAGCAGTTACTCGAAACACGATTATGGCTACACCTTC
16	.	TRBD2	TRBV15	TRBJ2-3	CATSGRLAGGTDTQYF	TGTGCCACCAGCGGAAGACTAGCGGGAGGCACAGATACGCAGTATTTT
15	.	TRBD1	TRBV7-8	TRBJ2-1	CASSFRRDRVNEQFF	TGTGCCAGCAGCTTCCGCCGGGACAGGGTAAATGAGCAGTTCTTC
15	medium-sized	TRBD2	TRBV5-1	TRBJ2-3	CASRGGLAGEDTQYF	TGCGCCAGCAGGGGCGGCTTAGCGGGAGAGGATACGCAGTATTTT
15	.	.	TRBV21-1	TRBJ2-3	CASSVDRGRTDTQYF	TGTGCCAGCAGTGTAGACAGGGGCCGCACAGATACGCAGTATTTT
15	.	.	TRBV7-6	TRBJ2-3	CASSLLRGSTDTQYF	TGTGCCAGCAGCTTACTGCGCGGGAGCACAGATACGCAGTATTTT
16	.	TRBD1	TRBV11-2	TRBJ1-2	CASSLDRQGRHYGYTF	TGTGCCAGCAGCTTAGATAGACAGGGGAGACATTATGGCTACACCTTC
17	.	TRBD2	TRBV5-1	TRBJ2-1	CASSLYPLTSGYNEQFF	TGCGCCAGCAGCTTGTACCCCTTGACTAGCGGCTACAATGAGCAGTTCTTC
15	.	.	TRBV4-1	TRBJ1-6	CASSPLIEPGSPLHF	TGCGCCAGCAGCCCCTTGATCGAACCCGGTTCACCCCTCCACTTT
16	.	TRBD1	TRBV5-1	TRBJ1-1	CASSLGGTERSTEAFF	TGCGCCAGCAGCTTGGGGGGGACAGAACGGTCCACTGAAGCTTTCTTT
13	.	TRBD1	TRBV2	TRBJ2-1	CASSPTGYNEQFF	TGTGCCAGCAGTCCGACAGGGTACAATGAGCAGTTCTTC
16	.	TRBD2	TRBV5-1	TRBJ2-3	CASSLMLAGSTDTQYF	TGCGCCAGCAGCTTGATGTTAGCGGGGAGCACAGATACGCAGTATTTT
17	.	TRBD2	TRBV4-2	TRBJ2-1	CASSYRLAAGSYNEQFF	TGTGCCAGCAGCTACCGACTAGCGGCCGGATCCTACAATGAGCAGTTCTTC
16	once	.	TRBV11-2	TRBJ2-6	CASSLSGTSGANVLTF	TGTGCCAGCAGCCTGTCAGGGACATCTGGGGCCAACGTCCTGACTTTC
11	.	TRBD1	TRBV11-3	TRBJ2-1	CASSSSGGQFF	TGTGCCAGCAGCTCGTCAGGGGGCCAGTTCTTC
14	.	.	TRBV5-1	TRBJ2-7	CASSSDSTSYEQYF	TGCGCCAGCAGTTCGGACTCGACCTCCTACGAGCAGTACTTC
15	.	.	TRBV7-2	TRBJ1-5	CASSLAGQGNQPQHF	TGTGCCAGCAGCTTAGCGGGCCAGGGCAATCAGCCCCAGCATTTT
15	.	TRBD2	TRBV7-9	TRBJ2-5	CASSLLASGIETQYF	TGTGCCAGCAGCTTATTGGCTAGCGGGATCGAGACCCAGTACTTC
17	.	.	TRBV21-1	TRBJ2-7	CASREAGLGRRNYEQYF	TGTGCCAGCAGGGAAGCGGGTCTGGGTAGAAGGAACTACGAGCAGTACTTC
16	.	.	TRBV15	TRBJ2-7	CATSRGPGTQTYEQYF	TGTGCCACCAGCCGAGGTCCGGGTACCCAGACCTACGAGCAGTACTTC
13	.	TRBD2	TRBV10-3	TRBJ2-5	CATTAGDQETQYF	TGTGCCACGACAGCGGGAGACCAAGAGACCCAGTACTTC
13	once	.	TRBV28	TRBJ1-4	CASRSQEAEKLFF	TGTGCCAGCAGGAGCCAGGAGGCGGAAAAACTGTTTTTT
14	.	.	TRBV9	TRBJ2-7	CASSLAPTAEGLYF	TGTGCCAGCAGTCTAGCCCCCACAGCGGAGGGGTTGTACTTC
14	.	.	TRBV6-5	TRBJ2-3	CASSYLASADTQYF	TGTGCCAGCAGTTACTTAGCTAGCGCAGATACGCAGTATTTT
17	.	.	TRBV11-3	TRBJ1-4	CASSLDSLEGRDEKLFF	TGTGCCAGCAGCTTAGACTCTCTGGAGGGGCGTGATGAAAAACTGTTTTTT
11	medium-sized	TRBD1	TRBV2	TRBJ1-1	CAASGGPEAFF	TGTGCCGCGTCAGGGGGCCCTGAAGCTTTCTTT
14	.	TRBD2	TRBV18	TRBJ2-1	CASSPAGGGDEQFF	TGTGCCAGCTCCCCAGCGGGAGGAGGTGACGAGCAGTTCTTC
15	.	.	TRBV5-1	TRBJ1-5	CASSLGPTNNQPQHF	TGCGCCAGCAGCTTGGGGCCCACAAACAATCAGCCCCAGCATTTT
13	.	TRBD1	TRBV27	TRBJ1-5	CASSYARGQPQHF	TGTGCCAGCAGTTACGCCAGGGGGCAGCCCCAGCATTTT
14	.	.	TRBV27	TRBJ2-5	CASREWGGIKTQYF	TGTGCCAGCAGGGAATGGGGCGGGATCAAGACCCAGTACTTC